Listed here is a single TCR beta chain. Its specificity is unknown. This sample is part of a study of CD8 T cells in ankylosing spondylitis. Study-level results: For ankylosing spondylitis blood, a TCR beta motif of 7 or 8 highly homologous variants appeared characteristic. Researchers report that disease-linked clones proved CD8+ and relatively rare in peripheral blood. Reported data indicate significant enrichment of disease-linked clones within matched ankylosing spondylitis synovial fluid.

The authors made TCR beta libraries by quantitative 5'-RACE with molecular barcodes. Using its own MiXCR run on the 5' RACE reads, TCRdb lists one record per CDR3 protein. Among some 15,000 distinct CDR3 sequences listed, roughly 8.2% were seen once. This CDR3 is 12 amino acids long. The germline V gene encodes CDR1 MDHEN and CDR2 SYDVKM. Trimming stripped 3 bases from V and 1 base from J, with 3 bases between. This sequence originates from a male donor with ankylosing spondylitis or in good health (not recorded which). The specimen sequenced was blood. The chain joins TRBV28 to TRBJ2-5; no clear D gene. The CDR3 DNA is TGTGCCAGCAGTTTCGGCCAAGAGACCCAGTACTTC. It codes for CASSFGQETQYF.